Following are 5 T cell receptor beta chains from one sample sequenced in a study of OX40 agonist ivuxolimab in advanced cancers. TCRdb's copy holds only in-frame clones and misses some; the assay was immunoSEQ multiplex PCR. The sample holds about 14,000 clones; roughly 87% are singletons and the top ten take 65% to 70%. The material was CD4+ or CD8+ T cells sorted from blood, obtained in a trial of the OX40 agonist ivuxolimab. The source of these receptors is an adult with an advanced solid tumor such as melanoma, head and neck, liver or kidney cancer.

V usage is TRBV6-5 and J usage is TRBJ2-1, with D possibly matching TRBD2 (5 bases). CDR1 MNHEY and CDR2 SVGAGI come from the germline V gene. V was cut by 5 bases and J by 5 bases, with 13 bases left in between. This CDR3 has 14 amino acids. The CDR3 DNA is TGTGCCAGCAGTCCCGTCGGGGTCCACAATGAGCAGTTCTTC. Amino acids: CASSPVGVHNEQFF.

This clone was observed once. V and J are TRBV4-2 and TRBJ2-7, with D possibly being TRBD1 or TRBD2 (5 bases each). The ends were cut back, 5 bases at V and 2 bases at J, with 13 bases in the middle. The CDR3 covers 14 residues. From germline, CDR1 is LGHNA and CDR2 YNFKEQ. CDR3 nucleotide sequence: TGTGCCAGCAGCACCCGGGACGAAGCCTACGAGCAGTACTTC. Amino acid sequence: CASSTRDEAYEQYF.

The rearrangement uses TRBV4-1 and TRBJ2-3; no clear D gene. The germline V gene has CDR1 MGHRA and CDR2 YSYEKL. V was clipped by 3 bases and J by 4 bases, with 14 bases between them. The CDR3 has 15 amino acids. Here the CDR3 DNA reads TGCGCCAGCAGCCAGGCTAGTCTCCGTGCAGATACGCAGTATTTT. Protein: CASSQASLRADTQYF.

J is TRBJ1-4 and V is TRBV9, with a possible D match to TRBD1 (5 bases). CDR3 size: 14 residues. V gave up 0 bases and J gave up 10 bases, with 13 bases separating them. CDR1 is SGDLS and CDR2 is YYNGEE in the germline V gene. CDR3 bases: TGTGCCAGCAGCGTAGGGACGGAAAGGGGAAAACTGTTTTTT. Amino acids: CASSVGTERGKLFF.

The chain recombines TRBV5-1 with TRBJ1-3; D is ambiguous. Germline CDR1 is SGHRS and CDR2 is YFSETQ. CDR3 length: 15 residues. The V end lost 1 base, the J end lost 0 bases, and 8 bases lay between the germline ends. Here the CDR3 reads CASSLSTDSGNTIYF. For the CDR3, the DNA is TGCGCCAGCAGCTTGAGCACTGACTCTGGAAACACCATATATTTT.